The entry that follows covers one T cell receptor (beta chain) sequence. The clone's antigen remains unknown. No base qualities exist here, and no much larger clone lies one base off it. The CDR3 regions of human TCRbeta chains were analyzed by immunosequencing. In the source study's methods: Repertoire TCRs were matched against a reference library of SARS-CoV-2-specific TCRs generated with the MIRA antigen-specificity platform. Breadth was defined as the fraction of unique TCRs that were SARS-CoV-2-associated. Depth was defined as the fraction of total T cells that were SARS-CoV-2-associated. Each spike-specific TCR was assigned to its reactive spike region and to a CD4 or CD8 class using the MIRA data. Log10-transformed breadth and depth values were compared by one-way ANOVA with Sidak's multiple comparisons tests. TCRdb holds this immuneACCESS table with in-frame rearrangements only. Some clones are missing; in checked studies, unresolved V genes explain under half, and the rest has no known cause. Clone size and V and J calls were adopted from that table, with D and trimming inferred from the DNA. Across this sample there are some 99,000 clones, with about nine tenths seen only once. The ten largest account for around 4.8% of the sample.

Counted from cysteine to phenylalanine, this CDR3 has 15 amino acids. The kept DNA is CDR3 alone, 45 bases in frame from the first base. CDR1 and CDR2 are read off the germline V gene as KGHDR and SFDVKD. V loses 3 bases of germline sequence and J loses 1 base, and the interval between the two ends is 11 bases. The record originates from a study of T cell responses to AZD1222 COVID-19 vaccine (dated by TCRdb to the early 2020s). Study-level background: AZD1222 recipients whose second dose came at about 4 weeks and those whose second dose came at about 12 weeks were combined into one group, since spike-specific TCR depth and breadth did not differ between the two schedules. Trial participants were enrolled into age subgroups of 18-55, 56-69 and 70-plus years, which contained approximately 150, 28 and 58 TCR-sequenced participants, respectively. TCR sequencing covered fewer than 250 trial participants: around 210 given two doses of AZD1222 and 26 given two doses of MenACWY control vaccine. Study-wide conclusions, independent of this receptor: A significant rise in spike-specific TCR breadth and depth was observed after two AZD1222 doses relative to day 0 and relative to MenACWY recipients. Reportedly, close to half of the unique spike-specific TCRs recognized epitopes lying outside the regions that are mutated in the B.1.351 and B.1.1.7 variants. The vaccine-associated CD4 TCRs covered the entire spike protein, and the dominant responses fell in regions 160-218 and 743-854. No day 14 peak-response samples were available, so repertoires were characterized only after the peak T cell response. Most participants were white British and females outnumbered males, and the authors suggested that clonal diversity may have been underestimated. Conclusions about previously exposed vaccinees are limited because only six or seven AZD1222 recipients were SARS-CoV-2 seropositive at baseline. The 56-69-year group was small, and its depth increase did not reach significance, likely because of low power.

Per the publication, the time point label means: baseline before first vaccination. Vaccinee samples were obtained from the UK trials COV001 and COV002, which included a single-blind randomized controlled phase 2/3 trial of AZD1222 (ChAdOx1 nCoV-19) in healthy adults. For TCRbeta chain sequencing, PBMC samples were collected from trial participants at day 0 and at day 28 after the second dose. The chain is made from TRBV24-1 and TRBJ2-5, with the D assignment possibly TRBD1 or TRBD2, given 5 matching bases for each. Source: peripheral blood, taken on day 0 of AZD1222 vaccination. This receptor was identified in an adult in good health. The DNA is TGTGCCACCAGTGATGGGACGGGAATCCAAGAGACCCAGTACTTC. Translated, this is CATSDGTGIQETQYF.